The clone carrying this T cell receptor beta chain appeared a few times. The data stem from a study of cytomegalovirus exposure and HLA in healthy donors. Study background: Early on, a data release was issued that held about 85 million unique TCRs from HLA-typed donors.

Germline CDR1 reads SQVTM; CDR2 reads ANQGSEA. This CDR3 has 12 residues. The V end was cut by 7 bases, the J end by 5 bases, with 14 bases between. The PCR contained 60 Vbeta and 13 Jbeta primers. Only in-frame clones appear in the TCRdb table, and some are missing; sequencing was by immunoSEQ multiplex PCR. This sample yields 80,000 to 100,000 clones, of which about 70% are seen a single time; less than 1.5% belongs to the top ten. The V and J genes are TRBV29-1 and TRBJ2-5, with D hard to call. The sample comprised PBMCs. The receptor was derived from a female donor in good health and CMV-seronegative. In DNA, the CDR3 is TGCAGCGCCCTACTCGGAGATGAGACCCAGTACTTC. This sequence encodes CSALLGDETQYF.